This T cell receptor (beta chain) derives from a study of PD-1 blockade in classical Hodgkin lymphoma. The study's findings and limits: TCR diversity rose significantly by C4D1 in CD4+ but not CD8+ cells. Those achieving complete response showed baseline diversity like newly diagnosed patients. Relapsed/refractory patients reportedly had lower baseline diversity than newly diagnosed patients.

Method: immunoSEQ multiplex PCR; TCRdb's copy keeps in-frame clones and lacks some. This sample has over 70,000 clones, with 75% to 90% found just once. The V gene lost 5 bases and the J gene lost 7 bases, with 14 bases spanning the gap. The CDR3 spans 13 residues. Germline CDR1 and CDR2: SEHNR and FQNEAQ (reference sequence). Relapses following autologous stem cell transplantation were seen in all patients, with brentuximab vedotin exposure varying. The patients, who had relapsed/refractory classical Hodgkin lymphoma, achieved best responses of complete response, partial response or progressive disease. Concerning this clone: Its antigen is not known.

This sequence was found in a human donor with classical Hodgkin lymphoma. This sample comprised peripheral blood mononuclear cells (PBMCs), obtained at baseline. The V gene is TRBV7-9, the J gene TRBJ2-5, with a weak D call TRBD2 (6 bases). CDR3 bases: TGTGCCAGCAGCCTGGGACTGGGCGCGACCCAGTACTTC. Its translation: CASSLGLGATQYF.